The 14 T cell receptor beta chains presented below share a single source sample, sequenced in a study of a mutant IDH1 vaccine in newly diagnosed glioma. These receptors' antigens are unknown. The assay was immunoSEQ multiplex PCR, and TCRdb's table has in-frame clones only and misses some. The profile shows roughly 30,000 clones, around 80% of them singletons. Time point given: week 35, safety follow-up. It was 300 ug of mutant IDH1 20-mer peptide that made up each vaccine dose, given with topical imiquimod. This specimen consisted of PBMCs, obtained from a glioma patient whose treatment included an IDH1 peptide vaccine. Receptor source: a woman aged 40 to 50 with glioma.

The rearrangement links TRBV5-1 to TRBJ1-6, with D unresolved. CDR1 is SGHRS, CDR2 YFSETQ, per germline. Trimming pared 0 bases from V and 5 bases from J, leaving 9 bases between. The CDR3 has 15 residues. CDR3 nucleotide sequence: TGCGCCAGCAGCTTGGGTGTGACCGATAATTCACCCCTCCACTTT. The encoded protein is CASSLGVTDNSPLHF.

The chain couples TRBV7-9 to TRBJ1-2; D uncertain. The V gene lost 2 bases and the J gene lost 0 bases, with 7 bases spanning the gap. CDR1 is SEHNR and CDR2 is FQNEAQ in the germline V gene (reference sequence). The CDR3 runs 14 residues. Here the CDR3 reads CASSLLEANYGYTF. The CDR3 nucleotides are TGTGCCAGCAGCTTACTAGAAGCTAACTATGGCTACACCTTC.

The chain joins TRBV5-4 to TRBJ2-3, with TRBD1 matching 10 bases. This CDR3 region has 14 residues. CDR1 and CDR2 (germline): SGHNT, YYREEE (reference sequence). After removal of 5 bases from V and 4 bases from J, the junction contained 4 bases not matched to a gene. Written as DNA, the CDR3 is TGTGCCAGCAGAAAGGGACAGGGGTCAGATACGCAGTATTTT. The encoded protein is CASRKGQGSDTQYF.

The J gene is TRBJ2-2, the V gene TRBV2; D may be TRBD2 (7 bases). The CDR3 runs 15 residues. The V end was cut by 0 bases, the J end by 6 bases, with 11 bases between. Germline V gives CDR1 SNHLY, CDR2 FYNNEI. CDR3 bases: TGTGCCAGCAGTGAAGCGGGGGGGCAACCCGGGGAGCTGTTTTTT. It codes for CASSEAGGQPGELFF.

V and J are TRBV6-4 and TRBJ2-3; 11 nucleotides line up with TRBD1. With 4 bases clipped from V and 4 bases from J, the junction kept 4 bases outside the gene matches. Germline V gene sequence: CDR1 MRHNA, CDR2 SNTAGT. This CDR3 has 15 residues. The CDR3 DNA sequence: TGTGCCAGCAGTGTAGGGACAGGGGGTCCAGATACGCAGTATTTT. Translated, it gives CASSVGTGGPDTQYF.

This clone is a singleton in its sample. This chain uses TRBV7-2 with TRBJ1-1; 10 bases are a match to TRBD1. Germline V gives CDR1 SGHTA, CDR2 FQGNSA. V lost 0 bases and J lost 6; bases outside the gene matches: 7. This CDR3 is 16 amino acids long. Here the CDR3 reads CASSLAPRTGGAEAFF. The CDR3, as DNA: TGTGCCAGCAGCTTAGCCCCCCGGACAGGGGGGGCTGAAGCTTTCTTT.

V and J are TRBV7-2 and TRBJ2-2; no definite D call. The CDR3 extends over 15 amino acids. The germline V gene encodes CDR1 SGHTA and CDR2 FQGNSA. Trimming removed 6 bases at V and 4 bases at J, with 15 bases between. As DNA, the CDR3 is TGTGCCAGCAGGCAAGGCCCACAGCGCACCGGGGAGCTGTTTTTT. It yields the protein CASRQGPQRTGELFF. The full variable domain, completed using reference TRBV7-2 and TRBJ2-2, is GAGVSQSPSNKVTEKGKDVELRCDPISGHTALYWYRQSLGQGLEFLIYFQGNSAPDKSGLPSDRFSAERTGGSVSTLTIQRTQQEDSAVYLCASRQGPQRTGELFFGEGSRLTVL.

The chain links TRBV5-1 to TRBJ1-2, with no clear D. The V and J ends lost 0 bases and 4 bases respectively, with 13 bases between them. There are 15 residues in the CDR3. Per germline, CDR1 SGHRS and CDR2 YFSETQ. The CDR3 region is CASSLELSRSYGYTF. CDR3 DNA sequence: TGCGCCAGCAGCTTGGAGTTGTCACGGAGCTATGGCTACACCTTC. The variable domain in full, with the rest retrieved from reference TRBV5-1 and TRBJ1-2, is KAGVTQTPRYLIKTRGQQVTLSCSPISGHRSVSWYQQTPGQGLQFLFEYFSETQRNKGNFPGRFSGRQFSNSRSEMNVSTLELGDSALYLCASSLELSRSYGYTFGSGTRLTVV.

This clone came up a few times. This chain joins TRBV4-1 and TRBJ1-6; no clear D. Deletions cut 0 bases from V and 9 bases from J, with 15 bases between. Germline CDR1 MGHRA, CDR2 YSYEKL. The CDR3 covers 16 residues. The CDR3 loop reads CASSQEVAGNASPLHF. As DNA, the CDR3 is TGCGCCAGCAGCCAAGAGGTGGCGGGAAATGCTTCACCCCTCCACTTT.

The J gene is TRBJ1-6, the V gene TRBV5-8; D is undetermined. This CDR3 comprises 15 residues. Germline loops: CDR1 SGHTS, CDR2 YDEGEE. The V end was cut by 0 bases, the J end by 9 bases, with 13 bases between. CDR3 in DNA: TGTGCCAGCAGCTTGGTGGACGAATGGGGTTCACCCCTCCACTTT. Amino acid sequence: CASSLVDEWGSPLHF.

The V gene is TRBV6-6, the J gene TRBJ2-1; 7 nucleotides align to TRBD1. J gave up 10 bases and V 6 bases, and 12 bases lay outside the gene matches. This CDR3 spans 14 amino acids. The germline gives CDR1 MNHNY, CDR2 SVGAGI (reference sequence). The DNA for the CDR3 is TGTGCCAGCAGGGAGACAGGGTCGACGGGGGAGCAGTTCTTC. Translation: CASRETGSTGEQFF.

This chain uses TRBV19 with TRBJ2-5; D perhaps matches TRBD2 (7 bases). Trimming removed 11 bases from V and 3 bases from J, with 16 bases in between. Per the germline V gene, CDR1 is LNHDA and CDR2 is SQIVND (reference sequence). The CDR3 loop spans 13 amino acids. CDR3 DNA: TGTGCCTCAGGGGCGGCGGGGGAAGAGACCCAGTACTTC. This sequence encodes CASGAAGEETQYF.

The genes are TRBV9 and TRBJ1-1; D unclear. The V gene lost 0 bases and the J gene lost 1 base, with 10 bases spanning the gap. Germline CDR1 SGDLS, CDR2 YYNGEE. The CDR3 extends over 15 amino acids. The CDR3 is CASSVDQHGNTEAFF. The DNA for the CDR3 is TGTGCCAGCAGCGTAGACCAACACGGGAACACTGAAGCTTTCTTT.

The V and J genes are TRBV11-3 and TRBJ1-1; 9 bases fit TRBD1. V lost 5 bases and J lost 3; bases outside the gene matches: 4. Germline CDR1 is SGHNT and CDR2 is YENEEA. The CDR3 is made up of 14 amino acids. CDR3 sequence: CASSLRQGDTEAFF. Here the CDR3 DNA reads TGTGCCAGCAGCCTTCGACAGGGGGACACTGAAGCTTTCTTT.